This entry concerns a single T cell receptor beta chain. Its antigen is undetermined. The repertoire was sequenced with immunoSEQ multiplex PCR; TCRdb's copy has only in-frame clones and lacks some. The table lists 150,000 to 160,000 clones, about 88% of them singletons. The CDR3 consists of 15 residues. V was pared by 0 bases and J by 6 bases, with 13 bases between. Germline loops: CDR1 SGHRS, CDR2 YFSETQ. The sample belongs to a study of T cell responses to AZD1222 COVID-19 vaccine. Study observations and caveats: White British people made up most donors, females outnumbered males, and clonal diversity was possibly underestimated.

The starting material was peripheral blood, obtained on day 0 of AZD1222 vaccination. The V gene is TRBV5-1, the J gene TRBJ2-1; D might be TRBD2 (7 bases). This receptor was taken from an adult in good health. In DNA, the CDR3 is TGCGCCAGCAGCTTGGTCGGGGGGCCGGGCAATGAGCAGTTCTTC. Encoded protein: CASSLVGGPGNEQFF.